Shown below are 18 T cell receptor beta chains from a single sample sequenced in a study of naive and memory T cell subsets. The treatment here: skin biopsy from PPD injection site in Mantoux-positive individual. A UMI-containing oligonucleotide was joined by 3' ligation to the TCR cDNA template. Ligated cDNA underwent four rounds of PCR with nested alpha and beta constant region primers and SP2. Each CDR3 protein gets one entry after TCRdb re-called the UMI-ligation and nested PCR reads with MiXCR. The sample records 30,000 to 35,000 distinct CDR3 sequences, approximately 6.7% being singletons. This sample comprised skin, obtained from a tuberculin skin test site. These receptors all stem from an adult in good health.

Only a few counts were recorded for this clonotype. This chain connects TRBV27 to TRBJ1-2; no definite D call. The CDR3 covers 13 residues. V was trimmed by 6 bases and J by 1 base, leaving 9 bases between them. Germline V lookup: CDR1 MNHEY, CDR2 SMNVEV (reference sequence). The CDR3 DNA sequence: TGTGCCAGCAGATTGAACCTTAACTATGGCTACACCTTC. Its protein product is CASRLNLNYGYTF.

V gene TRBV2 combines with J gene TRBJ1-1; the D gene is possibly TRBD1 (5 bases). Germline CDR1 and CDR2: SNHLY and FYNNEI. The CDR3 runs 14 residues. Trimming left V 6 bases short and J 1 base short, with 12 bases between. CDR3 bases: TGTGCCAGCAGGCCATACGGGGGGAACACTGAAGCTTTCTTT. Translation: CASRPYGGNTEAFF.

This clonotype has more than one count but fewer than ten. V gene TRBV28 combines with J gene TRBJ2-5; D may be TRBD1 or TRBD2 (6 bases each). Trimming removed 5 bases from V and 4 bases from J, with 14 bases in between. This CDR3 region has 14 residues. Germline CDR1 MDHEN, CDR2 SYDVKM. The CDR3 here is CASSDPGGPETQYF. The CDR3, as DNA: TGTGCCAGCAGTGATCCTGGGGGGCCAGAGACCCAGTACTTC.

Concerning this clonotype itself: A junction end diverges from the germline sequence, so it may reflect a read error. The CDR3: CASSFRRRGHNYGDTF. CDR3 DNA sequence: TGTGCCAGCAGTTTCCGACGTCGCGGTCATAACTATGGCGACACCTTC. The chain couples TRBV12-3 or TRBV12-4 to TRBJ1-2; D ambiguous. CDR3 length equals 16 residues.

In its sample, this clonotype was seen many times. The V gene is TRBV15, the J gene TRBJ2-5, with a tentative D call TRBD2 (6 bases). In germline, CDR1 is LNHNV, CDR2 YYDKDF (reference sequence). The CDR3 spans 16 residues. V was cut by 0 bases and J by 1 base, with 12 bases left in between. The CDR3 region is CATSRESGVGQETQYF. In DNA, the CDR3 is TGTGCCACCAGCAGAGAATCGGGAGTGGGCCAAGAGACCCAGTACTTC.

This clonotype appeared many times. The chain joins TRBV24-1 to TRBJ2-2; no clear D. The CDR3 consists of 13 residues. The germline V gene encodes CDR1 KGHDR and CDR2 SFDVKD. V was clipped by 3 bases and J by 4 bases, with 5 bases between them. The chain's CDR3 is CATSDRFTGELFF. In DNA, the CDR3 is TGTGCCACCAGTGATCGTTTCACCGGGGAGCTGTTTTTT.

This clonotype was observed a few times. The CDR3 coding sequence is TGCAGTGCTAGTCGACAGGGGATCGATCAGCCCCAGCATTTT. Amino acid sequence: CSASRQGIDQPQHF. The V call is TRBV20-1, the J call TRBJ1-5; 8 bases match TRBD1. CDR3 size: 14 residues. With 3 bases clipped from V and 5 bases from J, the junction kept 6 bases outside the gene matches. Germline CDR1 is DFQATT and CDR2 is SNEGSKA (reference sequence).

A few counts support this clonotype. The chain recombines TRBV6-5 with TRBJ1-1; D possibly corresponds to TRBD1 (6 bases). The CDR3 extends over 13 amino acids. The ends were cut back, 5 bases at V and 0 bases at J, with 7 bases in the middle. Looked up from germline, CDR1 is MNHEY and CDR2 is SVGAGI. The chain's CDR3 is CASSHRVNTEAFF. CDR3 bases: TGTGCCAGCAGTCACAGGGTGAACACTGAAGCTTTCTTT.

This clonotype showed up many times. The chain carries TRBV27 and TRBJ2-3; 9 bases are shared with TRBD1. This CDR3 comprises 18 residues. Losses at the gene ends were 4 bases for V and 3 bases for J; bases not matched to a gene: 14. CDR1 and CDR2 from the germline V gene are MNHEY and SMNVEV (reference sequence). In nucleotides, the CDR3 is TGTGCCAGCAGTTCCAAAGTCTACAGGGGGCGGGGAACAGATACGCAGTATTTT. This encodes CASSSKVYRGRGTDTQYF.

The chain employs TRBV5-1 and TRBJ1-2, with 10 positions matching TRBD1. With 0 bases clipped from V and 7 bases from J, the junction kept 3 bases outside the gene matches. Germline lookup yields CDR1 SGHRS and CDR2 YFSETQ. This CDR3 has 14 amino acids. The chain's CDR3 is CASSLDGTGAGYTF. The CDR3 DNA reads TGCGCCAGCAGCTTGGACGGGACAGGGGCTGGCTACACCTTC.

Many counts were recorded for this clonotype. The chain uses TRBV9 and TRBJ2-4, with unresolved D. The CDR3 contains 13 residues. The V end was cut by 0 bases, the J end by 7 bases, with 8 bases between. Germline-derived CDR1 and CDR2 are SGDLS and YYNGEE. The CDR3 reads CASSVDDPNIQYF. In nucleotides, the CDR3 is TGTGCCAGCAGCGTAGACGATCCGAACATTCAGTACTTC.

The rearrangement links TRBV6-1 to TRBJ2-3, with a possible D match to TRBD2 (5 bases). The CDR3 has 14 amino acids. V lost 6 bases, J lost 0 bases, and 10 bases lay in between. Germline CDR1 is MNHNS and CDR2 is SASEGT. CDR3 residues: CASRDRTSTDTQYF. CDR3 DNA sequence: TGTGCCAGCAGGGACCGGACTAGCACAGATACGCAGTATTTT.

This clonotype was counted a few times. The chain carries TRBV20-1 and TRBJ1-5; 8 bases fit TRBD1. Germline lookup yields CDR1 DFQATT and CDR2 SNEGSKA (reference sequence). The CDR3 has 13 amino acids. The ends lost 6 bases at V and 5 bases at J; junction bases unmatched: 6. CDR3 in amino acids: CSAVQGVDQPQHF. The CDR3 coding sequence is TGCAGTGCAGTACAGGGGGTAGATCAGCCCCAGCATTTT.

The chain joins TRBV5-6 to TRBJ1-1, with TRBD1 matching 8 bases. This CDR3 is 16 amino acids long. The junction had 13 bases not matched to a gene; V was cut back by 3 bases and J by 6 bases. Germline V lookup: CDR1 SGHDT, CDR2 YYEEEE. CDR3 sequence reads: CASSSPTGARWAEAFF. In DNA form, the CDR3 reads TGTGCCAGCAGCTCCCCGACAGGGGCCCGATGGGCTGAAGCTTTCTTT.

The chain uses TRBV3-1 and TRBJ1-2; possibly TRBD1 for D (5 bases). The CDR3 totals 12 residues. Germline lookup yields CDR1 LGHDT and CDR2 YNNKEL (reference sequence). Trimming stripped 4 bases from V and 5 bases from J, with 8 bases between. CDR3 in amino acids: CASSPQGYGYTF. CDR3 nucleotide sequence: TGTGCCAGCAGCCCGCAGGGTTATGGCTACACCTTC.

This clonotype is classed as medium-sized (0.01 to 0.1%). The rearrangement links TRBV29-1 to TRBJ2-7, with TRBD1 matching 8 bases. Germline lookup yields CDR1 SQVTM and CDR2 ANQGSEA. The CDR3 runs to 13 residues. V lost 7 bases to trimming and J lost 1 base; unmatched junction nucleotides: 6. This CDR3 is CSAEDRASYEQYF. CDR3 sequence (DNA): TGCAGCGCCGAGGACAGGGCATCCTACGAGCAGTACTTC.

This clonotype was observed at least ten times. This chain connects TRBV7-9 to TRBJ2-1, with TRBD1 as a possible D gene (6 bases). The germline CDR1 and CDR2 sequences are SEHNR and FQNEAQ (reference sequence). Trimming removed 5 bases at V and 1 base at J, with 12 bases between. The CDR3 is made up of 15 amino acids. CDR3 in amino acids: CASSARGTSYNEQFF. In DNA form, the CDR3 reads TGTGCCAGCAGCGCCCGTGGGACATCCTACAATGAGCAGTTCTTC.

This clonotype was observed many times. The chain links TRBV11-2 to TRBJ2-2, with D unresolved. Trimming stripped 2 bases from V and 5 bases from J, with 9 bases between. CDR1 is SGHAT and CDR2 is FQNNGV in the germline V gene. The CDR3 sequence is 14 residues long. CDR3 loop: CASSLRPATGELFF. The CDR3 bases are TGTGCCAGCAGCTTAAGGCCGGCGACCGGGGAGCTGTTTTTT.